The present TCR beta chain was sequenced within a study of cytomegalovirus exposure and HLA in healthy donors. Points on this clone: The antigen is unknown.

Germline V gene data show CDR1 as SGHTA and CDR2 as FQGNSA. The ends lost 3 bases at V and 7 bases at J; junction bases unmatched: 2. The CDR3 loop spans 14 amino acids. Amplification used 60 Vbeta primers and 13 Jbeta primers. Assay: immunoSEQ multiplex PCR; the TCRdb copy retains only in-frame clones and omits some. Of roughly 180,000 clones listed, 75% to 80% are singletons. Study observations and caveats: Association of a missense DCLRE1C variant with TCR beta V- and J-gene trimming was reported in a later analysis. Reports showed the classifier diagnosing cytomegalovirus status with high specificity and sensitivity. Altogether, about 160 TCR beta chains were recorded as cytomegalovirus-associated. Many donors shared some public TCRs, even though most TCR sequences were rare.

The sequenced sample was PBMCs. The chain links TRBV7-2 to TRBJ2-1; 11 nucleotides agree with TRBD2. The clonotype originates from a man between 50 and 59 years old in good health and CMV-seropositive. CDR3 coding DNA: TGTGCCAGCAGCTTGGGACTAGCGGCTAATGAGCAGTTCTTC. It yields the protein CASSLGLAANEQFF.